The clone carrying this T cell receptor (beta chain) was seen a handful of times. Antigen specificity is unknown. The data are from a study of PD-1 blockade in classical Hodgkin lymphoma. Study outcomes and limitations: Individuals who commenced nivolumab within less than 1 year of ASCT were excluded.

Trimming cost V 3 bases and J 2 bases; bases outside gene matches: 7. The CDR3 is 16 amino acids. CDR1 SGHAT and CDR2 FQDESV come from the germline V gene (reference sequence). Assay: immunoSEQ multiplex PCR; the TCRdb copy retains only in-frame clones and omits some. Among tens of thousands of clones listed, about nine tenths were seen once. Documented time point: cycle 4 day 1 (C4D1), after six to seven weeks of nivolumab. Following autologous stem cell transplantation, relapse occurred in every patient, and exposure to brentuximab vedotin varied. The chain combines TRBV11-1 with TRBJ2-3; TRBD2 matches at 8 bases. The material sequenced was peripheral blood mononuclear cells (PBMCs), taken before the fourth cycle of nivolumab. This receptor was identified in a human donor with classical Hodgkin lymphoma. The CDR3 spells CASSFEVAGHTDTQYF. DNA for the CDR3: TGTGCCAGCAGCTTCGAGGTAGCGGGGCACACAGATACGCAGTATTTT.